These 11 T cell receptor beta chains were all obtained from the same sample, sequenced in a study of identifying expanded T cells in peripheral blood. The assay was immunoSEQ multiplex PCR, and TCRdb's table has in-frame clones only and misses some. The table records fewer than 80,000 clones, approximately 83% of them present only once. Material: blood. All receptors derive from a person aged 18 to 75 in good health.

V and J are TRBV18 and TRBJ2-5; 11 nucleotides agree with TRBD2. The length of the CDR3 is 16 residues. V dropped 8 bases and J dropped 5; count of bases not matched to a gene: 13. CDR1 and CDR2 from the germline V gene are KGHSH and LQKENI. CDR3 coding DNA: TGTGCCAGCAGTTCCCCCTTGCTAGCGGGGGGTGAGACCCAGTACTTC. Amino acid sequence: CASSSPLLAGGETQYF.

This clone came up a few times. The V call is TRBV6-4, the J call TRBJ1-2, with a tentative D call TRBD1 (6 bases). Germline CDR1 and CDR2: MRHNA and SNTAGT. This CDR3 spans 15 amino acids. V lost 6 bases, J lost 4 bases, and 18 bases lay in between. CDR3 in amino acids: CASSQSAGAGYGYTF. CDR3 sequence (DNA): TGTGCCAGCAGCCAAAGCGCGGGGGCTGGCTATGGCTACACCTTC.

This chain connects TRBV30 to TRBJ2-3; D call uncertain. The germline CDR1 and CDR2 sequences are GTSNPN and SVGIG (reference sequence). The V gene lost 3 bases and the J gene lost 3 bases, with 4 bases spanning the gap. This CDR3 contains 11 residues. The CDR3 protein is CAWRETDTQYF. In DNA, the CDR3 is TGTGCCTGGAGAGAAACAGATACGCAGTATTTT.

The CDR3 is CASSLGSTDTQYF. In DNA form, the CDR3 reads TGTGCCAGCAGCTTGGGATCCACAGATACGCAGTATTTT. The genes are TRBV5-4 and TRBJ2-3; D is undetermined. CDR1 is SGHNT, CDR2 YYREEE, per germline (reference sequence). The ends were cut back, 0 bases at V and 2 bases at J, with 4 bases in the middle. The CDR3 contains 13 residues.

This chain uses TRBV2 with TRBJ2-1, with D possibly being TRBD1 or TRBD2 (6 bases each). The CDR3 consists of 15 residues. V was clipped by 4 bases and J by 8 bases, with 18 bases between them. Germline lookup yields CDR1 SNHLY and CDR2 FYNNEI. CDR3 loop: CASSGRGPLSDEQFF. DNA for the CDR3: TGTGCCAGCAGTGGACGGGGGCCCCTCTCGGATGAGCAGTTCTTC.

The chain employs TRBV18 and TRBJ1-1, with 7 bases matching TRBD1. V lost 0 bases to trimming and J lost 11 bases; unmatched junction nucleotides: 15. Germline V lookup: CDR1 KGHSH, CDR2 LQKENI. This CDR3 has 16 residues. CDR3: CASSPPRTGRSMEAFF. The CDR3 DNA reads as TGTGCCAGCTCACCACCCAGGACAGGTCGGTCAATGGAGGCTTTCTTT.

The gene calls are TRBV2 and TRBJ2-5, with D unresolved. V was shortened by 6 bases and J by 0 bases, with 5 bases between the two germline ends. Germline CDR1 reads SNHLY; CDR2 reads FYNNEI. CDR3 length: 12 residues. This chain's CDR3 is CASRWNQETQYF. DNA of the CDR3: TGTGCCAGCAGGTGGAACCAAGAGACCCAGTACTTC.

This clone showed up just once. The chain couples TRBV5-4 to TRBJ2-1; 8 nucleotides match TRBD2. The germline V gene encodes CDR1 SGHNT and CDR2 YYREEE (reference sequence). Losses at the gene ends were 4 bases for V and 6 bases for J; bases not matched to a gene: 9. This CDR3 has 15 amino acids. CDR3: CASSPQSLAGNEQFF. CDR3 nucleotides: TGTGCCAGCAGCCCTCAATCCCTAGCGGGCAATGAGCAGTTCTTC.

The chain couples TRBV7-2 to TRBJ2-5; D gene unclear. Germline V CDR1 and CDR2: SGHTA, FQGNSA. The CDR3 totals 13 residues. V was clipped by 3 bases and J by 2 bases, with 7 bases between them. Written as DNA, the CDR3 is TGTGCCAGCAGCTTCTCCTCACAAGAGACCCAGTACTTC. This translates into CASSFSSQETQYF.

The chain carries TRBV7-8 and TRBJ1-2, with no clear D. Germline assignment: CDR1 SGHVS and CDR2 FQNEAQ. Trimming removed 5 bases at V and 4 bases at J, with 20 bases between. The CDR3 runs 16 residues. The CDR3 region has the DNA TGTGCCAGCAGCCCACGTCCAGGCGCCTCGGGCTATGGCTACACCTTC. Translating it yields CASSPRPGASGYGYTF.

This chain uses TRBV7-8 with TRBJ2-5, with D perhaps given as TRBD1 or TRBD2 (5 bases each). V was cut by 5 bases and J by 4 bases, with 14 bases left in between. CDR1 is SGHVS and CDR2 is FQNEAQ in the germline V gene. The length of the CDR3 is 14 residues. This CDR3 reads CASSLRGPVETQYF. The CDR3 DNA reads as TGTGCCAGCAGCCTCCGGGGCCCCGTAGAGACCCAGTACTTC.